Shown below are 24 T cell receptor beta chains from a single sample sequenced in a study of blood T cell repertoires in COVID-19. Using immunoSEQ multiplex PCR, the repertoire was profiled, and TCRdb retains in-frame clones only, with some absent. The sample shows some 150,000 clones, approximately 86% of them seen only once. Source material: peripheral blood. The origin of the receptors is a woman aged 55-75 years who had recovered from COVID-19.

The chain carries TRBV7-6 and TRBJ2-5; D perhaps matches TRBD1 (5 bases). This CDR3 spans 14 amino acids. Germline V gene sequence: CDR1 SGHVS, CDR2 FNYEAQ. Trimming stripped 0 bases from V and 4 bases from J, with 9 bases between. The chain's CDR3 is CASSLATGSETQYF. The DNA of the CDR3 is TGTGCCAGCAGCTTAGCAACAGGCTCAGAGACCCAGTACTTC. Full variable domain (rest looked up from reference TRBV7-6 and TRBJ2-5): GAGVSQSPRYKVTKRGQDVALRCDPISGHVSLYWYRQALGQGPEFLTYFNYEAQQDKSGLPNDRFSAERPEGSISTLTIQRTEQRDSAMYRCASSLATGSETQYFGPGTRLLVL.

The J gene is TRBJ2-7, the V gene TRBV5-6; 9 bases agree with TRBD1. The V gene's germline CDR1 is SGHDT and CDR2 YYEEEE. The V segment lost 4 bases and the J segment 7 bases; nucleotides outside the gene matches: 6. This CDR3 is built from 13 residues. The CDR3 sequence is CASSGATGGEQYF. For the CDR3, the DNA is TGTGCCAGCAGCGGCGCGACAGGGGGGGAGCAGTACTTC.

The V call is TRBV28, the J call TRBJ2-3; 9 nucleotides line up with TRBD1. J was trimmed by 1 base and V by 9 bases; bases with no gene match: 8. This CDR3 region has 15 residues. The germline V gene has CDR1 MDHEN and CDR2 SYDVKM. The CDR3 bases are TGTGCCAGTAATACAGGGGGCGCGGGCACAGATACGCAGTATTTT. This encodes CASNTGGAGTDTQYF.

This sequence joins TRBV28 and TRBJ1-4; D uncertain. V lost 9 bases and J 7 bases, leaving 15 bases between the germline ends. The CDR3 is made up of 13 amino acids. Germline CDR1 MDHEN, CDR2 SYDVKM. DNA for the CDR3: TGTGCCAGTTGCGGGAAGATGGGTGAAAAACTGTTTTTT. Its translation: CASCGKMGEKLFF.

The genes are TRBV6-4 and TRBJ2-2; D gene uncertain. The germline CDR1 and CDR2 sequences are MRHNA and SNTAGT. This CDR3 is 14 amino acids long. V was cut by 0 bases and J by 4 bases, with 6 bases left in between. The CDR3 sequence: CASSDSFGTGELFF. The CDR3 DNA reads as TGTGCCAGCAGTGACTCGTTCGGCACCGGGGAGCTGTTTTTT.

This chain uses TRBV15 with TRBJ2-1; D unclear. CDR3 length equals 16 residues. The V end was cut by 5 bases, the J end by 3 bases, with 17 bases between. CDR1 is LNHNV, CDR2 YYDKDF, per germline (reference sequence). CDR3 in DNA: TGTGCCACCAGCCCCAGGAACACCCAATTCTACAATGAGCAGTTCTTC. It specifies CATSPRNTQFYNEQFF.

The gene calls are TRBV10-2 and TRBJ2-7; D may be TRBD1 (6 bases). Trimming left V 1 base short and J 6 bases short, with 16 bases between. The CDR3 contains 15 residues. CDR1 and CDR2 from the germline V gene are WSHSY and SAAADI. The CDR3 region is CASSEYTPGVVEQYF. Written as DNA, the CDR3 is TGCGCCAGCAGTGAGTACACCCCAGGGGTGGTCGAGCAGTACTTC.

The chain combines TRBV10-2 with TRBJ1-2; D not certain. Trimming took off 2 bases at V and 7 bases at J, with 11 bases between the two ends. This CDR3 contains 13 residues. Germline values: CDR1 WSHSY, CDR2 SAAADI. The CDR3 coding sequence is TGCGCCAGCAGTGAGCTGACATCGGTTGGCTACACCTTC. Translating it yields CASSELTSVGYTF.

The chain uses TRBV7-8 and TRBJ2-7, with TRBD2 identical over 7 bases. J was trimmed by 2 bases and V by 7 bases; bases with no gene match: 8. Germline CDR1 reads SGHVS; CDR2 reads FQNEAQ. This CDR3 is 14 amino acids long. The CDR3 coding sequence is TGTGCCAGCACCGACGGGGGAGGGACCTACGAGCAGTACTTC. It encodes CASTDGGGTYEQYF. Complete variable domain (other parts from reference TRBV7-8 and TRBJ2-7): GAGVSQSPRYKVAKRGQDVALRCDPISGHVSLFWYQQALGQGPEFLTYFQNEAQLDKSGLPSDRFFAERPEGSVSTLKIQRTQQEDSAVYLCASTDGGGTYEQYFGPGTRLTVT.

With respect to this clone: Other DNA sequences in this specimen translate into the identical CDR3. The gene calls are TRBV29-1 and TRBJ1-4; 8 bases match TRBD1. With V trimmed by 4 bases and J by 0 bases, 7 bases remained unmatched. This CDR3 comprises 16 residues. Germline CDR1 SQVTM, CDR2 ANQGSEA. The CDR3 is CSVVTGGSSTNEKLFF. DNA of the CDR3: TGCAGCGTTGTAACAGGGGGGAGCTCAACTAATGAAAAACTGTTTTTT.

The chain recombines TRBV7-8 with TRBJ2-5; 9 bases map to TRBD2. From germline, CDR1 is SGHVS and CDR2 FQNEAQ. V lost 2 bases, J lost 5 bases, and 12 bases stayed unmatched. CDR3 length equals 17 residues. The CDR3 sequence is CASSLISGGSWGETQYF. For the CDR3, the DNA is TGTGCCAGCAGCTTAATCAGCGGGGGGTCCTGGGGGGAGACCCAGTACTTC. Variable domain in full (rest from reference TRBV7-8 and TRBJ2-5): GAGVSQSPRYKVAKRGQDVALRCDPISGHVSLFWYQQALGQGPEFLTYFQNEAQLDKSGLPSDRFFAERPEGSVSTLKIQRTQQEDSAVYLCASSLISGGSWGETQYFGPGTRLLVL.

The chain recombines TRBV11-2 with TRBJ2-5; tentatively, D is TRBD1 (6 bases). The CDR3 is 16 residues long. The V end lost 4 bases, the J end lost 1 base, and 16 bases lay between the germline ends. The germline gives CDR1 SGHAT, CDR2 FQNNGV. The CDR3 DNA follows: TGTGCCAGCAGCTCCCCCGGGGTGGGGGCCCAAGAGACCCAGTACTTC. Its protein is CASSSPGVGAQETQYF.

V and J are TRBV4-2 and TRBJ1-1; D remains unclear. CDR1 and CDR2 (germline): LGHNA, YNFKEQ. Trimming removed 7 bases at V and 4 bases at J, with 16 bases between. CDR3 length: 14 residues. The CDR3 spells CASTSPHGRTEAFF. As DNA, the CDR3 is TGTGCCAGCACCTCCCCCCACGGTCGCACTGAAGCTTTCTTT.

The CDR3 reads CASSLVQVNQPQHF. CDR3 DNA sequence: TGTGCCAGCAGTTTGGTCCAGGTCAATCAGCCCCAGCATTTT. The rearrangement links TRBV28 to TRBJ1-5; no reliable D call. Germline V gene lookup returns CDR1 MDHEN and CDR2 SYDVKM. The CDR3 runs 14 residues. V shed 3 bases and J shed 3 bases, with 9 bases lying between them.

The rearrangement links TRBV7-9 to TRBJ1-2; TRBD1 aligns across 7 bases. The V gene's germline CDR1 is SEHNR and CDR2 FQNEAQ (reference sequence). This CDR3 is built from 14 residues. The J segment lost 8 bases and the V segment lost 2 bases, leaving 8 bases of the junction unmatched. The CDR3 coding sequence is TGTGCCAGCAGCTTACCGATTAACAGGGGCGGCTACACCTTC. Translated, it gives CASSLPINRGGYTF.

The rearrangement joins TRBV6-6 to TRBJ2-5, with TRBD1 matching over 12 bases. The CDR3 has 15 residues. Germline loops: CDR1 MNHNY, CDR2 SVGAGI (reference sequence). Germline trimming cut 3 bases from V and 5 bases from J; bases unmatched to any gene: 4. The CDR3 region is CASSYRDRGQETQYF. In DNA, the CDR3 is TGTGCCAGCAGTTATAGGGACAGGGGGCAGGAGACCCAGTACTTC.

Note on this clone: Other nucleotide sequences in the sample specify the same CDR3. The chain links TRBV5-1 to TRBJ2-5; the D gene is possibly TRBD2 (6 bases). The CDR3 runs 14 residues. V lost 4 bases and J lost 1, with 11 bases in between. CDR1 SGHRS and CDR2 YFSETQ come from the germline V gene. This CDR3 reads CASSPGTGQETQYF. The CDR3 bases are TGCGCCAGCAGCCCGGGGACTGGCCAAGAGACCCAGTACTTC.

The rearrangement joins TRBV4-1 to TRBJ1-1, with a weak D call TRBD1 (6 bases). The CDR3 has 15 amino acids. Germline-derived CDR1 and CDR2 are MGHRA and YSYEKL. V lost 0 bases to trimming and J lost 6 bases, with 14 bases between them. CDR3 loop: CASSQDYARGSEAFF. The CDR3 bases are TGCGCCAGCAGCCAAGATTACGCCAGGGGCTCTGAAGCTTTCTTT.

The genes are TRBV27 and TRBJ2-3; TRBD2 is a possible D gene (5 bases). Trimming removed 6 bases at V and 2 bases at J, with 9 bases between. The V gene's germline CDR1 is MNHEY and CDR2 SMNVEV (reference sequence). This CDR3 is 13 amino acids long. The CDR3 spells CASRRTFTDTQYF. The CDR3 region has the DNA TGTGCCAGCAGACGGACTTTCACAGATACGCAGTATTTT.

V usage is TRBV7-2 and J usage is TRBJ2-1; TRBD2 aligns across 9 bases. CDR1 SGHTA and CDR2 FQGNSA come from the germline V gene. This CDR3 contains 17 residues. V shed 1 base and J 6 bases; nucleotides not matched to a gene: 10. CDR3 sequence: CASSLGLGLAPFNEQFF. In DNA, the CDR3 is TGTGCCAGCAGCTTAGGGTTGGGACTAGCTCCTTTCAATGAGCAGTTCTTC.

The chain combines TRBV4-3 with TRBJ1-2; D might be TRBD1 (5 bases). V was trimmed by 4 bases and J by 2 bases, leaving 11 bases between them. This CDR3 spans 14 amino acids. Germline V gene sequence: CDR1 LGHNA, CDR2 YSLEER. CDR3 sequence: CASSPRRGNYGYTF. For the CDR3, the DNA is TGCGCCAGCAGCCCCCGGAGGGGCAACTATGGCTACACCTTC.

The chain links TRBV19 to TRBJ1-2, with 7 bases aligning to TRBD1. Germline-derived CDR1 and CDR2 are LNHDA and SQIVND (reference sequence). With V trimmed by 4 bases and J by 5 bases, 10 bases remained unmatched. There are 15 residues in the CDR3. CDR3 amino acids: CASSSTDRVEYGYTF. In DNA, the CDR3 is TGTGCCAGTAGTAGTACAGACAGGGTGGAATATGGCTACACCTTC.

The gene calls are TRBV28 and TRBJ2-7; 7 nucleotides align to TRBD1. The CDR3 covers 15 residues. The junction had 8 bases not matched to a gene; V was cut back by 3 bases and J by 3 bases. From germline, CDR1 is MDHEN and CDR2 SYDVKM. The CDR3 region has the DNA TGTGCCAGCAGTTTGCGGCCGAGACAGGGCTACGAGCAGTACTTC. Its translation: CASSLRPRQGYEQYF.

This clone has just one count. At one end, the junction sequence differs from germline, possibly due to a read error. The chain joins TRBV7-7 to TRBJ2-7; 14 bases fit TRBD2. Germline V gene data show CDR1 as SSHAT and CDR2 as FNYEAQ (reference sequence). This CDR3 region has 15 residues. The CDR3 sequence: CASSSGLAGVYEQYF. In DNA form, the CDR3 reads TGTGCTAGCAGCTCGGGACTAGCGGGGGTCTACGAGCAGTACTTC. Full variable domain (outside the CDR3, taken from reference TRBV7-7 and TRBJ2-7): GAGVSQSPRYKVTKRGQDVTLRCDPISSHATLYWYQQALGQGPEFLTYFNYEAQPDKSGLPSDRFSAERPEGSISTLTIQRTEQRDSAMYRCASSSGLAGVYEQYFGPGTRLTVT.